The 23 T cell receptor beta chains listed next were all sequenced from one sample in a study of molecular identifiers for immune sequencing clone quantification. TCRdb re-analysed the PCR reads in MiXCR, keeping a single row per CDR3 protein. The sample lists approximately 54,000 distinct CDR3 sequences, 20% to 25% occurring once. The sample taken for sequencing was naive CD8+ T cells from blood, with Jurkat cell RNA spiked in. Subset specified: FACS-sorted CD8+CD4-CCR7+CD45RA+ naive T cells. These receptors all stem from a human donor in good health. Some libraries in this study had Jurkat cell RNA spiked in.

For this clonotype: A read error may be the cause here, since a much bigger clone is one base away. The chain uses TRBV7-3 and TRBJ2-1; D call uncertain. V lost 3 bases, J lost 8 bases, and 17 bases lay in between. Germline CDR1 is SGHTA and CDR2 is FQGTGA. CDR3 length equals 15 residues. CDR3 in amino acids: CASSFSGPDYDEQFF. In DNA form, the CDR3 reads TGTGCCAGCAGCTTTTCGGGCCCCGATTACGATGAGCAGTTCTTC. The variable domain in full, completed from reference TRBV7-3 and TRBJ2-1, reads GAGVSQTPSNKVTEKGKYVELRCDPISGHTALYWYRQSLGQGPEFLIYFQGTGAADDSGLPNDRFFAVRPEGSVSTLKIQRTERGDSAVYLCASSFSGPDYDEQFFGPGTRLTVL.

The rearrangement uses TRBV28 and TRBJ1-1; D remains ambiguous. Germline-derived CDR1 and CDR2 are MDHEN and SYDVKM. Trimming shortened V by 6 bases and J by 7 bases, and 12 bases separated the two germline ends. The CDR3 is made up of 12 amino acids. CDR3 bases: TGTGCCAGCAGCTCAATCCTCCTTGAAGCTTTCTTT. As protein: CASSSILLEAFF.

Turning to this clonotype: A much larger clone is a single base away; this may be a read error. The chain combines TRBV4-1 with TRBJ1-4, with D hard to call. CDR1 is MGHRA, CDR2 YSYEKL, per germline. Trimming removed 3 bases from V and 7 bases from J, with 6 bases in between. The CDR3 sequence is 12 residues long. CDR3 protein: CASSQGCEKLFF. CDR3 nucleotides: TGCGCCAGCAGCCAGGGCTGTGAAAAACTGTTTTTT.

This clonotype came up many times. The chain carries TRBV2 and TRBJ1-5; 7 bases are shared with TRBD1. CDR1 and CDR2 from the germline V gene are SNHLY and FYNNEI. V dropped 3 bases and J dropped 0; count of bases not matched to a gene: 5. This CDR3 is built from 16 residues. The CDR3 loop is CASSDFTGVSNQPQHF. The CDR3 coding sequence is TGTGCCAGCAGTGATTTCACAGGGGTTAGCAATCAGCCCCAGCATTTT.

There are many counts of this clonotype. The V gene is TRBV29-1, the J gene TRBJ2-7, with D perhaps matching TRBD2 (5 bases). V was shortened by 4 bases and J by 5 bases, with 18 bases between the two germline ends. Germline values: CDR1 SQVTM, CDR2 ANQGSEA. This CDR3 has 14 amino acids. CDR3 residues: CSVVGRGSGNEQYF. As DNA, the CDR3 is TGCAGCGTTGTTGGGCGAGGCTCGGGGAACGAGCAGTACTTC.

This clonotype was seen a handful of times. CDR3 coding DNA: TGTGCCAGCAGTGTAGGGACAGGAATGAACACTGAAGCTTTCTTT. Translated, it gives CASSVGTGMNTEAFF. V gene TRBV25-1 combines with J gene TRBJ1-1; 8 positions match TRBD1. The germline V gene encodes CDR1 MGHDK and CDR2 SYGVNS. The CDR3 consists of 15 residues. Trimming cost V 4 bases and J 0 bases; bases outside gene matches: 4.

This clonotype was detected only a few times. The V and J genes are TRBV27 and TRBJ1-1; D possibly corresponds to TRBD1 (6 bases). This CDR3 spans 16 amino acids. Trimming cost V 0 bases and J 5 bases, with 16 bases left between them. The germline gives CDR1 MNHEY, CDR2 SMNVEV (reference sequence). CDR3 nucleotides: TGTGCCAGCAGTTTATCGCGGGGGGCGCGGGGGACTGAAGCTTTCTTT. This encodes CASSLSRGARGTEAFF.

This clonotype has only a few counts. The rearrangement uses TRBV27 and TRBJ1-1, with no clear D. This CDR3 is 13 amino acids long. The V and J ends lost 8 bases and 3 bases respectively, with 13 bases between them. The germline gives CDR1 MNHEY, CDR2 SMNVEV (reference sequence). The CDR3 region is CASLSFLDTEAFF. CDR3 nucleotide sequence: TGTGCCAGCCTTAGTTTTTTGGACACTGAAGCTTTCTTT.

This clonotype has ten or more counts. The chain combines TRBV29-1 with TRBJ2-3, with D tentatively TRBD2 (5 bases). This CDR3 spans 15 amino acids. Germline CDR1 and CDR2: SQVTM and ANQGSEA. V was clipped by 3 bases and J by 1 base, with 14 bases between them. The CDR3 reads CSVDPGVAGTDTQYF. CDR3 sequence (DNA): TGCAGCGTTGACCCCGGGGTGGCGGGCACAGATACGCAGTATTTT.

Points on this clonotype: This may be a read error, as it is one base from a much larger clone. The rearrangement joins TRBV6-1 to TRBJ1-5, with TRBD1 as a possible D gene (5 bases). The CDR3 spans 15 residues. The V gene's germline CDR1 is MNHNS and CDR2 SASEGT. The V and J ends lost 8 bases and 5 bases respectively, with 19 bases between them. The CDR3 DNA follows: TGTGCCAGCGCCAACGGCCGGGACTCAGATCAGCCCCAGCATTTT. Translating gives CASANGRDSDQPQHF.

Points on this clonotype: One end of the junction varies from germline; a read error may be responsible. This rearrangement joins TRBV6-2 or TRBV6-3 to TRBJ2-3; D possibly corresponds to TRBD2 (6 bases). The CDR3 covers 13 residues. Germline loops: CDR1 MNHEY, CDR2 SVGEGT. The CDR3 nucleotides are TGTGCCAGCAGTTATACTAGCACAGATGCGCAGTATTTT. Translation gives CASSYTSTDAQYF.

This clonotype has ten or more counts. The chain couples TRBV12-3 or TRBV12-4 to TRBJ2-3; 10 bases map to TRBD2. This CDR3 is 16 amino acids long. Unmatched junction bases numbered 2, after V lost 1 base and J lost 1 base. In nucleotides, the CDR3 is TGTGCCAGCAGTTTAGGGCTAGCGGGGGGCACAGATACGCAGTATTTT. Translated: CASSLGLAGGTDTQYF.

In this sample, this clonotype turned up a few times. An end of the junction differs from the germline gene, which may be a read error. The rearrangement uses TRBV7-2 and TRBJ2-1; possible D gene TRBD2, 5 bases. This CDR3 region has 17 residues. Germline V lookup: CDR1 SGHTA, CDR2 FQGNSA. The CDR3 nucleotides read TGTGCCAGCAGCTTAGCGAGGGTGGGCGGCCCCTACAATGAGCAGGTCTTC. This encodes CASSLARVGGPYNEQVF.

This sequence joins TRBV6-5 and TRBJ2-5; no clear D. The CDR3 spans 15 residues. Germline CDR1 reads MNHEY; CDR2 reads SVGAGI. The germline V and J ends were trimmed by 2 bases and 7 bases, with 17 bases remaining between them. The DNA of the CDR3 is TGTGCCAGCAGTTACACCCAGGACGGTGTGTGGACCCAGTACTTC. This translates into CASSYTQDGVWTQYF.

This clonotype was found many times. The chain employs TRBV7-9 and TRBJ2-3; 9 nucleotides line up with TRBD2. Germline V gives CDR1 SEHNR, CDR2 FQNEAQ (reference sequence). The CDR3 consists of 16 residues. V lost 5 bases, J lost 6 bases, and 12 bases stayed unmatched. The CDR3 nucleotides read TGTGCCAGCAGCCCTCCACTGGGCGGGAGGGCTGATACGCAGTATTTT. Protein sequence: CASSPPLGGRADTQYF.

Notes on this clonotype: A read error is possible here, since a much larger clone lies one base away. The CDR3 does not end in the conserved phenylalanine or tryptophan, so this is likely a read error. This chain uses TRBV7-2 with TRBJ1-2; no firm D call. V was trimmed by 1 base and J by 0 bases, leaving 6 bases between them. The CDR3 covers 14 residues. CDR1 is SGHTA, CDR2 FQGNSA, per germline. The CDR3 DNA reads TGTGCCAGCAGCTTAGTGACAACTAACTATGGCTACACCTGC. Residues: CASSLVTTNYGYTC.

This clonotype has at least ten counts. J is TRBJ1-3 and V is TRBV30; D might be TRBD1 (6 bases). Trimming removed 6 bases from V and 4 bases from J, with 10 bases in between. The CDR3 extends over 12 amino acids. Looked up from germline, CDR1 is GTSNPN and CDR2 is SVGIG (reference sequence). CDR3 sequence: CACPGAGNTIYF. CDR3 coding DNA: TGTGCCTGCCCGGGGGCAGGAAACACCATATATTTT. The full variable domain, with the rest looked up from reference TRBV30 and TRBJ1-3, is SQTIHQWPATLVQPVGSPLSLECTVEGTSNPNLYWYRQAAGRGLQLLFYSVGIGQISSEVPQNLSASRPQDRQFILSSKKLLLSDSGFYLCACPGAGNTIYFGEGSWLTVV.

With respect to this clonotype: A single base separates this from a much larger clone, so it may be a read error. The CDR3 DNA is TGTGCCAGCAGCTTTCTTCCGGGACTCCCTTTGAGGAATGAGCAGCTCTTC. This translates into CASSFLPGLPLRNEQLF. The chain combines TRBV7-2 with TRBJ2-1, with D possibly matching TRBD2 (6 bases). The CDR3 consists of 17 residues. In germline, CDR1 is SGHTA, CDR2 FQGNSA.

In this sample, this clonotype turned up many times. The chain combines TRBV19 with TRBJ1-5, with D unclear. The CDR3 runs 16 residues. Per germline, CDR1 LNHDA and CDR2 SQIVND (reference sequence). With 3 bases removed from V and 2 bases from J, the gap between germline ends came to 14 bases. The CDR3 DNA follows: TGTGCCAGTAGTATTCTACTCATACGGGGCAATCAGCCCCAGCATTTT. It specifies CASSILLIRGNQPQHF.

The CDR3 DNA reads TGTGCCAGCAGTCCCCGACACGTTTTGAGCACTGAAGCTTTCTTT. It specifies CASSPRHVLSTEAFF. The rearrangement joins TRBV27 to TRBJ1-1; D uncertain. The V end lost 5 bases, the J end lost 4 bases, and 17 bases lay between the germline ends. From germline, CDR1 is MNHEY and CDR2 SMNVEV (reference sequence). The CDR3 is 15 amino acids.

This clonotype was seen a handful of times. DNA for the CDR3: TGTGCTAGTGGTTCTTGGACAGGGGGCCACACTGAAGCTTTCTTT. Protein sequence: CASGSWTGGHTEAFF. V is TRBV12-5 and J is TRBJ1-1; 11 positions match TRBD1. This CDR3 region has 15 residues. Germline V CDR1 and CDR2: LGHNT, FRNRAP. V shed 4 bases and J 3 bases; nucleotides not matched to a gene: 4.

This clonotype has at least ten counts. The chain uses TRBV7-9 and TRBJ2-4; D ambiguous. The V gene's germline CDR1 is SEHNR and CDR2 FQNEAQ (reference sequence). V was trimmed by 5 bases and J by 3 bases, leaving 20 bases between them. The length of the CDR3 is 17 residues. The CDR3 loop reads CASSDLPGLEGKNIQYF. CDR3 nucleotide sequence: TGTGCCAGCAGCGACTTGCCGGGCCTCGAAGGCAAAAACATTCAGTACTTC. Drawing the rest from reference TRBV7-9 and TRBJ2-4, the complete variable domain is DTGVSQNPRHKITKRGQNVTFRCDPISEHNRLYWYRQTLGQGPEFLTYFQNEAQLEKSRLLSDRFSAERPKGSFSTLEIQRTEQGDSAMYLCASSDLPGLEGKNIQYFGAGTRLSVL.

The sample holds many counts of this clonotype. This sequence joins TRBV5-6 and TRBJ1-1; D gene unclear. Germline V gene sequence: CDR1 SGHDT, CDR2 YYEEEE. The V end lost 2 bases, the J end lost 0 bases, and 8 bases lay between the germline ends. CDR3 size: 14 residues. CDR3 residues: CASSLPLMNTEAFF. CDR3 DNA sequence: TGTGCCAGCAGCTTACCGTTAATGAACACTGAAGCTTTCTTT.